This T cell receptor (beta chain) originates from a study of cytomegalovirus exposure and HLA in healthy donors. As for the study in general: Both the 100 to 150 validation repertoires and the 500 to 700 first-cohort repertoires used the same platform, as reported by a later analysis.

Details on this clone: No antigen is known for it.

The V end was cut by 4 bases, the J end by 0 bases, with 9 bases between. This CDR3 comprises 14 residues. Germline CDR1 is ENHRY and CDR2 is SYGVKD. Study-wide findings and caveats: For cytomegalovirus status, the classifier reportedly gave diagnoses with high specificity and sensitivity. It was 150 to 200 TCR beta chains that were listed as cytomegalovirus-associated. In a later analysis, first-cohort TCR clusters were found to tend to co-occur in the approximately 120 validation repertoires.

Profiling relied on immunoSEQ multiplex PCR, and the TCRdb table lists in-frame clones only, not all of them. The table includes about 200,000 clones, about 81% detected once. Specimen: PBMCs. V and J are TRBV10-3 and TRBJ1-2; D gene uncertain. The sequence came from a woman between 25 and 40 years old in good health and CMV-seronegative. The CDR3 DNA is TGTGCCATCAGTGCAGAGGGATCTAACTATGGCTACACCTTC. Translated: CAISAEGSNYGYTF.